The TCR beta chain under discussion was sequenced for a study of cytomegalovirus exposure and HLA in healthy donors. Primers: 60 Vbeta forward and 13 Jbeta reverse. Some clones are missing from TCRdb's copy, which holds only in-frame ones; the method was immunoSEQ multiplex PCR. Of about 130,000 clones listed, more than 60% are singletons. Study-wide points: Researchers catalogued around 150 TCR beta chains as cytomegalovirus-associated. Accurate prediction of most subjects' HLA-A and HLA-B alleles from TCR beta sequences was reported.

The CDR3 length is 15 residues. Germline-derived CDR1 and CDR2 are SGDLS and YYNGEE. J gave up 9 bases and V 1 base, and 10 bases lay outside the gene matches. This clone was detected once. Antigen unknown. The receptor's source is a woman aged 40 to 49 in good health and CMV-seronegative. This sequence joins TRBV9 and TRBJ2-1, with TRBD2 matching over 7 bases. Sequencing was carried out using PBMCs. The CDR3: CASSVSGRAVSEQFF. CDR3 nucleotides: TGTGCCAGCAGCGTAAGTGGGAGGGCGGTTAGTGAGCAGTTCTTC.